The clone carrying this T cell receptor (beta chain) showed up just a few times. The antigen remains undetermined. The record originates from a study of OX40 agonist ivuxolimab in advanced cancers. Looking at the study overall: An agonistic human IgG2 monoclonal antibody against OX40 (CD134) was given. Partial responses were observed in three patients, of whom one had hepatocellular carcinoma and two had cutaneous melanoma. Study-level results: With doses of 0.1-3.0 mg/kg, partial responders showed among the lowest clonal expansion.

Repertoires were generated with immunoSEQ multiplex PCR, while TCRdb's copy carries only in-frame clones and drops some. The table records roughly 49,000 clones, under 90% of them present only once. The CDR3 has 17 residues. Per germline, CDR1 MDHEN and CDR2 SYDVKM. V lost 7 bases to trimming and J lost 5 bases; unmatched junction nucleotides: 18. Samples of blood were obtained at baseline, on cycle 4 day 1, and on cycle 7 day 1. This receptor was obtained from an adult with an advanced solid tumor such as melanoma, head and neck, liver or kidney cancer. The sequencing used CD4+ or CD8+ T cells sorted from blood, collected in a trial of the OX40 agonist ivuxolimab. The J gene is TRBJ1-2, the V gene TRBV28; 8 bases fit TRBD1. The CDR3 reads CASTKGQVLLLGYGYTF. The CDR3 DNA reads as TGTGCCAGCACCAAGGGACAGGTGCTCCTCTTAGGGTATGGCTACACCTTC.